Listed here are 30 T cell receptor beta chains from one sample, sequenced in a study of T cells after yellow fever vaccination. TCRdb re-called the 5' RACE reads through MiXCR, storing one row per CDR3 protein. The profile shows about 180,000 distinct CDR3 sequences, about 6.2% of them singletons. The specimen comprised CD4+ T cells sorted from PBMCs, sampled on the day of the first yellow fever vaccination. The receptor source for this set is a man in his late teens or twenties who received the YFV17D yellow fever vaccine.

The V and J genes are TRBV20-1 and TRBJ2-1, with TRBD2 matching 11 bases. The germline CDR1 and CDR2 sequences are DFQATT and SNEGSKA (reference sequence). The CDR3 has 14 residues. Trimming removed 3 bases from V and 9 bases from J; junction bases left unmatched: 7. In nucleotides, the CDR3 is TGCAGTGCTAGTAGCGGGGGGGCGTTTCTTGAGCAGTTCTTC. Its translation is CSASSGGAFLEQFF.

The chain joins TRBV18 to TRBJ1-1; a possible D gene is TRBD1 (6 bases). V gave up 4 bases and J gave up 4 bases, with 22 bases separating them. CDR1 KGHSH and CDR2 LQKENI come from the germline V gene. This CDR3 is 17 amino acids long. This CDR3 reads CASSLNGGGRGTTEAFF. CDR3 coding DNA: TGTGCCAGCTCACTAAATGGAGGGGGGCGCGGAACCACTGAAGCTTTCTTT.

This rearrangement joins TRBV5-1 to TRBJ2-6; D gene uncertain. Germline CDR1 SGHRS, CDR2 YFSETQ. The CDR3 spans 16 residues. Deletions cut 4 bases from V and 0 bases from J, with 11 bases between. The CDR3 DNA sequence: TGCGCCAGCAGCATCCCCCAGAACTCTGGGGCCAACGTCCTGACTTTC. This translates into CASSIPQNSGANVLTF.

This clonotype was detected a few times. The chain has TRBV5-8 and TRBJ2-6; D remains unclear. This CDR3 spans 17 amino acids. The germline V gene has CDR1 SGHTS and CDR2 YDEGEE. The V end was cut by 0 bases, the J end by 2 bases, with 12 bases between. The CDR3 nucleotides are TGTGCCAGCAGCTTGGTTATTACAGTGGCTGGGGCCAACGTCCTGACTTTC. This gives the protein CASSLVITVAGANVLTF. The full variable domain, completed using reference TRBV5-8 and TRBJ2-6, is EAGVTQSPTHLIKTRGQQATLRCSPISGHTSVYWYQQALGLGLQFLLWYDEGEERNRGNFPPRFSGRQFPNYSSELNVNALELEDSALYLCASSLVITVAGANVLTFGAGSRLTVL.

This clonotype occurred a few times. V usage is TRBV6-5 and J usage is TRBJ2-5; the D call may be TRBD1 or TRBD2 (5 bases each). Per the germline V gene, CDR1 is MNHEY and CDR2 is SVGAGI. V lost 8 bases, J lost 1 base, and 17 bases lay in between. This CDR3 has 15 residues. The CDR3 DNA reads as TGTGCCAGCCGACCTGCCGGGGCCGTCCAAGAGACCCAGTACTTC. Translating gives CASRPAGAVQETQYF.

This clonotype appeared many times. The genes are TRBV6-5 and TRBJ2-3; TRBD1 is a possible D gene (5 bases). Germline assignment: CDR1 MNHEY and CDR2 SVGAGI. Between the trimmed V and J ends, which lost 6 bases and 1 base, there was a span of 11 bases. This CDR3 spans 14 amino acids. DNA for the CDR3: TGTGCCAGCAGGCAGGGAACGGGCACAGATACGCAGTATTTT. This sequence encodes CASRQGTGTDTQYF.

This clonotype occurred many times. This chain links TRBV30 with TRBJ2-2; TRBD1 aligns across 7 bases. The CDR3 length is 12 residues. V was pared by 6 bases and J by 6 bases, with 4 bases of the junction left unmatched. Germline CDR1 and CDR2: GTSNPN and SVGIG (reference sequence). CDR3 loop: CACATGPGELFF. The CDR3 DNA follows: TGTGCCTGTGCGACAGGGCCCGGGGAGCTGTTTTTT.

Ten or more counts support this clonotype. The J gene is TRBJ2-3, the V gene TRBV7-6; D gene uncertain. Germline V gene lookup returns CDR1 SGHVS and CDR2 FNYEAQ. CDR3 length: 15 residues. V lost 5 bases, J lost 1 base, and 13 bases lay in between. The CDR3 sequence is CASSRNGGGTDTQYF. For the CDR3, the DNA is TGTGCCAGCAGCAGGAACGGTGGGGGCACAGATACGCAGTATTTT.

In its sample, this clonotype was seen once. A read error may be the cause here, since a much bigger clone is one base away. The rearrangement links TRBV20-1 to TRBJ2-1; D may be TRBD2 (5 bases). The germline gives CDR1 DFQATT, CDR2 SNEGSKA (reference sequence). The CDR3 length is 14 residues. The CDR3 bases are TGCAGTGGCGAGGGCCCATGGTCCTTCAATGAGCAGTTCTTC. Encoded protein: CSGEGPWSFNEQFF.

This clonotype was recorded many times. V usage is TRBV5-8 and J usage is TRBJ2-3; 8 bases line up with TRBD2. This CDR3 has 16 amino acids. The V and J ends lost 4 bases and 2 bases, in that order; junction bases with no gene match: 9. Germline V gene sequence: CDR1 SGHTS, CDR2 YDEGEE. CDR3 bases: TGTGCCAGCAGCCCCCGGGGGGGGGGCCTCACAGATACGCAGTATTTT. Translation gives CASSPRGGGLTDTQYF.

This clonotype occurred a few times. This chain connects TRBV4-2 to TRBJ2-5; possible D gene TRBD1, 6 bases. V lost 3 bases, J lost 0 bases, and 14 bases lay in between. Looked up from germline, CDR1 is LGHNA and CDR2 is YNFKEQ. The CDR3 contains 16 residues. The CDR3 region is CASSQHVAGDQETQYF. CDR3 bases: TGTGCCAGCAGCCAGCACGTCGCAGGGGACCAAGAGACCCAGTACTTC.

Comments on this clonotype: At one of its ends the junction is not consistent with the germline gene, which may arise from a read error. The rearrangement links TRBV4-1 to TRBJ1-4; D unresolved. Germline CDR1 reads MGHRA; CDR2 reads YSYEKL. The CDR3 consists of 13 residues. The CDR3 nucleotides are TGTGCCAGGAGCCCCGGGCCCAATGAAAAACTGTTTTTT. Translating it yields CARSPGPNEKLFF.

The CDR3 sequence: CASSRGGQADTQYF. CDR3 in DNA: TGTGCCAGCAGCCGGGGGGGCCAGGCAGATACGCAGTATTTT. This rearrangement joins TRBV11-3 to TRBJ2-3, with 8 bases fitting TRBD2. V gave up 5 bases and J gave up 4 bases; unmatched junction bases: 5. CDR1 is SGHNT and CDR2 is YENEEA in the germline V gene. The CDR3 extends over 14 amino acids. Together with reference TRBV11-3 and TRBJ2-3, the CDR3 gives the full variable domain: EAGVVQSPRYKIIEKKQPVAFWCNPISGHNTLYWYLQNLGQGPELLIRYENEEAVDDSQLPKDRFSAERLKGVDSTLKIQPAELGDSAVYLCASSRGGQADTQYFGPGTRLTVL.

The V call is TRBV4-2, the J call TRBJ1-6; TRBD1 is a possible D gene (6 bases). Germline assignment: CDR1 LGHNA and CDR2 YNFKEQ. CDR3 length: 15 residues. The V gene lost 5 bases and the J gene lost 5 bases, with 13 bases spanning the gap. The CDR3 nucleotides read TGTGCCAGCAGCTCCAGGGGCGGCAATAATTCACCCCTCCACTTT. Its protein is CASSSRGGNNSPLHF.

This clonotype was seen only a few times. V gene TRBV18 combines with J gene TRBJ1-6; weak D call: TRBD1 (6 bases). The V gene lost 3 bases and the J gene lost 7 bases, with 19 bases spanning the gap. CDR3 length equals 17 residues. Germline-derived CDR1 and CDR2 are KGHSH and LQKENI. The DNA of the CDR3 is TGTGCCAGCTCACCCCCCTCCGGGGGCCCCTTCAATTCACCCCTCCACTTT. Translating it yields CASSPPSGGPFNSPLHF.

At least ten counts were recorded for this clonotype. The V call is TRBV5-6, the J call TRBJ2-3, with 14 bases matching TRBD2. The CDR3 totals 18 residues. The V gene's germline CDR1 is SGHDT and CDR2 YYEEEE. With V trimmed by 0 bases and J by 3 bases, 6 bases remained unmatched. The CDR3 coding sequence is TGTGCCAGCAGCTTGGGACTAGCGGGGGGGCTTGGGACAGATACGCAGTATTTT. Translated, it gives CASSLGLAGGLGTDTQYF.

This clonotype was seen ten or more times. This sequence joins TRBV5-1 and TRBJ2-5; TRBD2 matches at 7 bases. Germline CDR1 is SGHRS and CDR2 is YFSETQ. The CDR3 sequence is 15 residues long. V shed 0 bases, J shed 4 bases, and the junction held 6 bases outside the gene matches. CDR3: CASSLAGGGGETQYF. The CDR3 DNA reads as TGCGCCAGCAGCTTGGCCGGCGGGGGAGGAGAGACCCAGTACTTC.

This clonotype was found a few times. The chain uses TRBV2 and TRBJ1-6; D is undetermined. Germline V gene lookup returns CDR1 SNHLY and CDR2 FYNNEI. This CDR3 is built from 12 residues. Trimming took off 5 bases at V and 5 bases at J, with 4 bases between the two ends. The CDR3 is CASSIDNSPLHF. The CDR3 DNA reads TGTGCCAGCAGTATAGATAATTCACCCCTCCACTTT.

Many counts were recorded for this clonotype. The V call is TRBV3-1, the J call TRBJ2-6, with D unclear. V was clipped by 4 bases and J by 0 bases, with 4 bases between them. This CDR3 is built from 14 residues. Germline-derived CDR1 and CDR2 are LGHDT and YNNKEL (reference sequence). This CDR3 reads CASSLVSGANVLTF. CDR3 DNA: TGTGCCAGCAGCCTTGTCTCTGGGGCCAACGTCCTGACTTTC.

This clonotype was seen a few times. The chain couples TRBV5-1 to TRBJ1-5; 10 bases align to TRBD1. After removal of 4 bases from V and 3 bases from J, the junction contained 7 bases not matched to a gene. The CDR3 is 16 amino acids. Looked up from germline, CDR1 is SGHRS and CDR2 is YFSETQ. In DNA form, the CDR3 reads TGCGCCAGCAGCCCCGGGGACAGGGGTGCCAATCAGCCCCAGCATTTT. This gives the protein CASSPGDRGANQPQHF.

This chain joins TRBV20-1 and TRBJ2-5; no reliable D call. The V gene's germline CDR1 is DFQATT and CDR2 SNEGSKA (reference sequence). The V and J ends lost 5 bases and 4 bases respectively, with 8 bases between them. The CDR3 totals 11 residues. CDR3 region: CSAQFRETQYF. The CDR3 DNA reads TGCAGTGCTCAGTTTCGAGAGACCCAGTACTTC.

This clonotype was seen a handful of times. The CDR3 sequence is CSATKGTGVETQYF. The CDR3 DNA reads as TGCAGTGCTACGAAAGGGACAGGAGTAGAGACCCAGTACTTC. The chain has TRBV20-1 and TRBJ2-5, with TRBD1 matching over 8 bases. Germline CDR1 and CDR2: DFQATT and SNEGSKA (reference sequence). The CDR3 runs to 14 residues. V lost 4 bases to trimming and J lost 4 bases; unmatched junction nucleotides: 8.

The CDR3 sequence: CASSSTRGNEKLFF. The CDR3 DNA is TGTGCCAGCAGCTCGACAAGGGGAAATGAAAAACTGTTTTTT. This sequence joins TRBV7-3 and TRBJ1-4, with a tentative D call TRBD1 (5 bases). V lost 4 bases, J lost 5 bases, and 11 bases lay in between. The germline V gene encodes CDR1 SGHTA and CDR2 FQGTGA. This CDR3 contains 14 residues.

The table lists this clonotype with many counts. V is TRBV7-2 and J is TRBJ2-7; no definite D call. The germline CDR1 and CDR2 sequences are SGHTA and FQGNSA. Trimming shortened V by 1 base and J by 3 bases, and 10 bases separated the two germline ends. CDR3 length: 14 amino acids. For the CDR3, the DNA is TGTGCCAGCAGCTTAGTCTTGGCGAGCTACGAGCAGTACGTC. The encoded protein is CASSLVLASYEQYV.

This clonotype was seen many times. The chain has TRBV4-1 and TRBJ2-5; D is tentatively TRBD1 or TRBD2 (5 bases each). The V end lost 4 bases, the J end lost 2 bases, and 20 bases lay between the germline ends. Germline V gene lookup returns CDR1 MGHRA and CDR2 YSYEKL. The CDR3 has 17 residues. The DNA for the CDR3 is TGCGCCAGCAGCCTAAATTGGGGGATTATCCCTCAAGAGACCCAGTACTTC. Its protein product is CASSLNWGIIPQETQYF.

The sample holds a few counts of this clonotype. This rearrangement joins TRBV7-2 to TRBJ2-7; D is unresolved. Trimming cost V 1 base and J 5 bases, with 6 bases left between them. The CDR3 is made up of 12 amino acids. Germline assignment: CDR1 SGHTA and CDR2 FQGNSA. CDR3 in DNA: TGTGCCAGCAGCTTAGTTTCCGACGAGCAGTACTTC. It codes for CASSLVSDEQYF.

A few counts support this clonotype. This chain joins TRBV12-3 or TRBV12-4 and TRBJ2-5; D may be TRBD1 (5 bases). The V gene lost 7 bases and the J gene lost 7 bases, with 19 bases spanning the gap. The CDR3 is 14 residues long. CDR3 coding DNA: TGTGCCAGCACCCCTAAAACCAGGGTCGGGACCCAGTACTTC. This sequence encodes CASTPKTRVGTQYF.

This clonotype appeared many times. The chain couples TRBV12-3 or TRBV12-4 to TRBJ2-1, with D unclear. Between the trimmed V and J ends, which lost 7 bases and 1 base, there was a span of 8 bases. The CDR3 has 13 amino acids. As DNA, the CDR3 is TGTGCCAGCAAAGGGAAGTCCTACAATGAGCAGTTCTTC. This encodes CASKGKSYNEQFF.

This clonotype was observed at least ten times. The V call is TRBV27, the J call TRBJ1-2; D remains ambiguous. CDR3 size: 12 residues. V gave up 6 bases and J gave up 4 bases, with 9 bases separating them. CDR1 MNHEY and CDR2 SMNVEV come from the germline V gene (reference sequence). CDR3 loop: CASRRSGYGYTF. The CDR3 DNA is TGTGCCAGCAGGAGATCTGGCTATGGCTACACCTTC.

CDR3 in DNA: TGTGCCAGCAGACTTGACAGGGGGCTGAGTGGCTACACCTTC. Amino acids: CASRLDRGLSGYTF. The rearrangement joins TRBV28 to TRBJ1-2, with 10 bases fitting TRBD1. CDR1 is MDHEN and CDR2 is SYDVKM in the germline V gene. V trimming: 6 bases; J trimming: 7 bases; junction bases outside the gene matches: 8. This CDR3 contains 14 residues.